This T cell receptor beta chain appears in the sequencing data of a study of T-cell reconstitution after alpha-beta-depleted transplantation in children. Unique molecular identifiers were incorporated into the prepared TCRbeta library. TCRdb called the PCR reads again in MiXCR, with one record for every CDR3 protein. The sample has under 400,000 distinct CDR3 sequences; roughly 25% are singletons. This clonotype turned up a few times. Its matching antigen is unknown. This CDR3 has 14 amino acids. The germline CDR1 and CDR2 sequences are DFQATT and SNEGSKA (reference sequence). V was pared by 3 bases and J by 2 bases, with 6 bases of the junction left unmatched. Study conclusions and caveats: In some patients, recipient T cells and intrathymic progenitors surviving conditioning explained high day-60 diversity.

The gene calls are TRBV20-1 and TRBJ2-7, with 8 bases that match TRBD1. The sequence was obtained from a male patient aged 5 to 17 who had a stem cell transplant for acute lymphoblastic leukemia, so the T cells may come from the graft donor. The sample consisted of PBMCs, mostly from graft donor cells, taken 180 days after TCRalphabeta/CD19-depleted stem cell transplant. Here the CDR3 DNA reads TGCAGTGCTAGTAACAGGGGGGTTACCTACGAGCAGTACTTC. This codes for CSASNRGVTYEQYF.